Below, 20 T cell receptor beta chains from the same sample are listed, as sequenced in a study of beta chain features in type 1 diabetes. All of the isolated RNA was reverse transcribed, so expressed TCRB transcripts were sequenced. Assay used: immunoSEQ multiplex PCR; TCRdb lists only in-frame clones, some missing. Of hundreds of thousands of clones in the sample, over 25% are singletons; the top ten hold around 0.065%. The sequenced sample was naive CD4+ T cells from blood. The source is a man aged 18-30 years in good health.

This chain joins TRBV29-1 and TRBJ2-1, with 11 positions matching TRBD2. The germline CDR1 and CDR2 sequences are SQVTM and ANQGSEA. The J segment lost 4 bases and the V segment lost 0 bases, leaving 5 bases of the junction unmatched. The CDR3 length is 16 residues. CDR3 DNA: TGCAGCGTTGAAGATTGGACTAGCGGGCCGTACAATGAGCAGTTCTTC. This encodes CSVEDWTSGPYNEQFF.

V gene TRBV7-9 combines with J gene TRBJ2-7; tentatively, D is TRBD1 or TRBD2 (6 bases each). V was shortened by 5 bases and J by 2 bases, with 16 bases between the two germline ends. This CDR3 has 15 amino acids. Germline V lookup: CDR1 SEHNR, CDR2 FQNEAQ (reference sequence). The CDR3 loop is CASSPRGVPPYEQYF. CDR3 sequence (DNA): TGTGCCAGCAGCCCGAGGGGGGTACCCCCCTACGAGCAGTACTTC.

This chain joins TRBV9 and TRBJ1-1; no definite D call. The germline V gene has CDR1 SGDLS and CDR2 YYNGEE. CDR3 size: 14 residues. The germline V and J ends were trimmed by 3 bases and 1 base, with 10 bases remaining between them. CDR3 amino acids: CASSEVMWNTEAFF. As DNA, the CDR3 is TGTGCCAGCAGCGAGGTGATGTGGAACACTGAAGCTTTCTTT.

The table lists this clone with a few counts. The chain combines TRBV5-4 with TRBJ2-5, with 9 bases matching TRBD1. V shed 3 bases, J shed 5 bases, and the junction held 5 bases outside the gene matches. CDR1 and CDR2 (germline): SGHNT, YYREEE (reference sequence). This CDR3 region has 14 residues. The CDR3 nucleotides are TGTGCCAGCAGCTCCGGGACAGGGAGGGAGACCCAGTACTTC. Residues: CASSSGTGRETQYF.

The V gene is TRBV7-9, the J gene TRBJ2-1; 11 bases map to TRBD2. The CDR3 runs to 16 residues. After removal of 6 bases from V and 8 bases from J, the junction contained 12 bases not matched to a gene. Germline V gives CDR1 SEHNR, CDR2 FQNEAQ (reference sequence). The CDR3 DNA reads TGTGCCAGCAGTTATATAGCGGGAGGGCCTCGGCATGAGCAGTTCTTC. Translating gives CASSYIAGGPRHEQFF.

This clone came up a few times. Relative to the germline gene, one junction end is altered; a read error may explain this. The chain uses TRBV5-4 and TRBJ2-1; tentatively, D is TRBD1 or TRBD2 (5 bases each). The germline V gene encodes CDR1 SGHNT and CDR2 YYREEE (reference sequence). This CDR3 spans 14 amino acids. This CDR3 reads CASTPENRDPAQVF. The CDR3 region has the DNA TGTGCCAGCACGCCAGAAAACCGGGACCCCGCCCAGGTCTTC.

A word on this clone: The same CDR3 can be traced to other DNA sequences in this sample. V usage is TRBV30 and J usage is TRBJ2-2; D is unresolved. Looked up from germline, CDR1 is GTSNPN and CDR2 is SVGIG (reference sequence). The CDR3 has 13 residues. V was shortened by 0 bases and J by 5 bases, with 7 bases between the two germline ends. CDR3 residues: CAWSVRGTGELFF. The CDR3 DNA sequence: TGTGCCTGGAGTGTTCGCGGAACCGGGGAGCTGTTTTTT.

This clone was counted only a few times. V is TRBV7-2 and J is TRBJ2-7; 12 bases match TRBD2. The CDR3 length is 16 residues. In germline, CDR1 is SGHTA, CDR2 FQGNSA. V gave up 5 bases and J gave up 6 bases; unmatched junction bases: 11. CDR3 region: CASSLDGLAGSIEQYF. The CDR3 nucleotides read TGTGCCAGCAGCCTAGATGGACTAGCGGGATCGATCGAGCAGTACTTC.

To note about this clone: This sample also contains other DNA sequences that code for the same CDR3. CDR3 bases: TGTGCCAGCAGTGGGACAGGCCAAGAGACCCAGTACTTC. It encodes CASSGTGQETQYF. The J gene is TRBJ2-5, the V gene TRBV2; 7 bases match TRBD1. With 4 bases clipped from V and 1 base from J, the junction kept 0 bases outside the gene matches. Germline V gene data show CDR1 as SNHLY and CDR2 as FYNNEI. The CDR3 extends over 13 amino acids.

The table lists this clone with a few counts. This chain connects TRBV13 to TRBJ2-5; possible D gene TRBD2, 6 bases. With 7 bases removed from V and 5 bases from J, the gap between germline ends came to 14 bases. The CDR3 is 13 amino acids. Germline V CDR1 and CDR2: PRHDT, FYEKMQ (reference sequence). The CDR3 DNA sequence: TGTGCCAGCAATCGGGTCAGCGGGGAGACCCAGTACTTC. Encoded protein: CASNRVSGETQYF.

Only a few counts were recorded for this clone. The DNA for the CDR3 is TGTGCCAGCAGTTTGTCGGCGGGAGGGCACTTATACGAGCAGTACTTC. Residues: CASSLSAGGHLYEQYF. The chain employs TRBV6-5 and TRBJ2-7; 9 nucleotides align to TRBD2. The V gene end was trimmed by 4 bases and the J gene end by 4 bases; junction bases not matched to a gene: 11. CDR1 is MNHEY and CDR2 is SVGAGI in the germline V gene. This CDR3 contains 16 residues.

This clone has more than one count but fewer than ten. The J gene is TRBJ2-1, the V gene TRBV29-1, with 9 bases identical to TRBD2. The trim removed 4 bases at V and 9 bases at J, leaving 10 bases unmatched. This CDR3 contains 14 residues. Germline assignment: CDR1 SQVTM and CDR2 ANQGSEA. The CDR3: CSVVPSGTQAEQFF. CDR3 nucleotides: TGCAGCGTTGTCCCTAGCGGGACGCAAGCTGAGCAGTTCTTC.

The J gene is TRBJ2-1, the V gene TRBV7-9; 8 bases line up with TRBD2. Germline loops: CDR1 SEHNR, CDR2 FQNEAQ (reference sequence). V trimming: 5 bases; J trimming: 2 bases; junction bases outside the gene matches: 2. The CDR3 consists of 14 residues. In DNA, the CDR3 is TGTGCCAGCAGCCGGACTAGCCCCTACAATGAGCAGTTCTTC. Protein sequence: CASSRTSPYNEQFF.

V gene TRBV7-4 combines with J gene TRBJ1-5; TRBD1 is a possible D gene (6 bases). The CDR3 contains 15 residues. The V end was cut by 4 bases, the J end by 8 bases, with 18 bases between. Per the germline V gene, CDR1 is SGHVT and CDR2 is SQSDAQ. CDR3: CASSSGTPLKKPQHF. As DNA, the CDR3 is TGTGCCAGCAGCTCCGGGACACCTCTGAAGAAGCCCCAGCATTTT.

This chain joins TRBV13 and TRBJ2-7, with 15 bases identical to TRBD2. J was trimmed by 6 bases and V by 5 bases; bases with no gene match: 8. Germline CDR1 reads PRHDT; CDR2 reads FYEKMQ (reference sequence). The length of the CDR3 is 16 residues. The CDR3 region has the DNA TGTGCCAGCAGCCCGGGACTAGCGGGAGGCCTTGGCGAGCAGTACTTC. Translation gives CASSPGLAGGLGEQYF. Together with reference TRBV13 and TRBJ2-7, the CDR3 gives the full variable domain: AAGVIQSPRHLIKEKRETATLKCYPIPRHDTVYWYQQGPGQDPQFLISFYEKMQSDKGSIPDRFSAQQFSDYHSELNMSSLELGDSALYFCASSPGLAGGLGEQYFGPGTRLTVT.

This clone occurred once. This chain links TRBV18 with TRBJ2-1, with a possible D match to TRBD1 (6 bases). This CDR3 comprises 16 residues. The germline V and J ends were trimmed by 0 bases and 4 bases, with 13 bases remaining between them. Germline V gene data show CDR1 as KGHSH and CDR2 as LQKENI. The CDR3 DNA sequence: TGTGCCAGCTCACCACCGTTAGGGGGTTTGTACAATGAGCAGTTCTTC. This encodes CASSPPLGGLYNEQFF.

This clone was recorded a few times. V and J are TRBV19 and TRBJ2-1; 13 positions agree with TRBD2. From germline, CDR1 is LNHDA and CDR2 SQIVND (reference sequence). The CDR3 contains 13 residues. With V trimmed by 4 bases and J by 12 bases, 3 bases remained unmatched. The CDR3 loop is CASSTTSGRTQFF. The DNA for the CDR3 is TGTGCCAGTAGTACGACTAGCGGGAGGACGCAGTTCTTC.

Points on this clone: This CDR3 is also generated by other DNA sequences in the sample. This chain joins TRBV30 and TRBJ2-1; TRBD2 aligns across 9 bases. The germline V gene has CDR1 GTSNPN and CDR2 SVGIG (reference sequence). V shed 0 bases, J shed 7 bases, and the junction held 7 bases outside the gene matches. The CDR3 totals 15 residues. The CDR3 is CAWSVGLAGVNEQFF. CDR3 coding DNA: TGTGCCTGGAGTGTCGGGTTAGCGGGAGTGAATGAGCAGTTCTTC.

The V gene is TRBV15, the J gene TRBJ2-7; no reliable D call. The CDR3 consists of 13 residues. Trimming stripped 0 bases from V and 5 bases from J, with 8 bases between. Germline lookup yields CDR1 LNHNV and CDR2 YYDKDF (reference sequence). CDR3: CATSRDSRNEQYF. CDR3 DNA sequence: TGTGCCACCAGCAGAGATTCTAGGAACGAGCAGTACTTC.

The rearrangement uses TRBV29-1 and TRBJ2-1; no firm D call. V gave up 4 bases and J gave up 0 bases, with 7 bases separating them. Germline V gene sequence: CDR1 SQVTM, CDR2 ANQGSEA. This CDR3 has 13 residues. The CDR3 DNA sequence: TGCAGCGTTGTCCGGGTCTCCTACAATGAGCAGTTCTTC. Residues: CSVVRVSYNEQFF.